Listed here are 20 T cell receptor beta chains from one sample, sequenced in a study of a mutant IDH1 vaccine in newly diagnosed glioma. Regarding time point: week 35, safety follow-up. Every single dose of the vaccine, 300 ug of mutant IDH1 20-mer peptide, came with topical imiquimod. Profiled with immunoSEQ multiplex PCR; TCRdb holds only in-frame clones, not every one. The repertoire holds under 40,000 clones, with roughly 77% as singletons. The antigens of these receptors remain unknown. This specimen was PBMCs, taken from a glioma patient whose treatment included an IDH1 peptide vaccine. The origin of the receptors is a young man with glioma.

The chain has TRBV18 and TRBJ1-4; D is unresolved. The CDR3 contains 12 residues. In germline, CDR1 is KGHSH, CDR2 LQKENI. V lost 3 bases and J lost 7, with 6 bases in between. CDR3 sequence (DNA): TGTGCCAGCTCACCCCGGGCTGAAAAACTGTTTTTT. Translated: CASSPRAEKLFF.

The chain joins TRBV19 to TRBJ1-2; D might be TRBD1 (5 bases). The germline V gene has CDR1 LNHDA and CDR2 SQIVND (reference sequence). This CDR3 contains 15 residues. The V end lost 5 bases, the J end lost 4 bases, and 17 bases lay between the germline ends. The CDR3 spells CASSPGSSDIYGYTF. The CDR3 DNA reads as TGTGCCAGTAGTCCAGGGTCGTCGGACATCTATGGCTACACCTTC.

CDR3 DNA: TGTGCCAGCAGTTTCGCAGGGGAGGGCTATGGCTACACCTTC. This codes for CASSFAGEGYGYTF. The chain has TRBV27 and TRBJ1-2, with D possibly TRBD1 on 6 matching bases. V dropped 3 bases and J dropped 4 bases, with 12 bases sitting between them. The CDR3 runs to 14 residues. In germline, CDR1 is MNHEY, CDR2 SMNVEV (reference sequence).

V is TRBV18 and J is TRBJ1-2; possibly TRBD1 for D (6 bases). Trimming removed 3 bases at V and 2 bases at J, with 10 bases between. The CDR3 has 14 residues. Germline CDR1 KGHSH, CDR2 LQKENI. The CDR3 region is CASSPSGANYGYTF. The CDR3 DNA reads as TGTGCCAGCTCACCCTCGGGGGCGAACTATGGCTACACCTTC.

The chain joins TRBV6-6 to TRBJ2-1; D may match TRBD1 or TRBD2 (5 bases each). Germline CDR1 and CDR2: MNHNY and SVGAGI (reference sequence). Trimming took 6 bases from V and 2 from J, leaving 14 bases between them. This CDR3 contains 15 residues. For the CDR3, the DNA is TGTGCCAGCAGACACCGGGACGGACCCTACAATGAGCAGTTCTTC. Its protein is CASRHRDGPYNEQFF.

The J gene is TRBJ1-4, the V gene TRBV27; D might be TRBD1 (6 bases). The germline CDR1 and CDR2 sequences are MNHEY and SMNVEV (reference sequence). This CDR3 region has 15 residues. V was trimmed by 2 bases and J by 4 bases, leaving 11 bases between them. The CDR3 here is CASSLLGQFNEKLFF. The CDR3 region has the DNA TGTGCCAGCAGTTTACTTGGACAGTTTAATGAAAAACTGTTTTTT.

There are a few counts of this clone. J is TRBJ2-2 and V is TRBV9; no clear D. V was shortened by 4 bases and J by 5 bases, with 12 bases between the two germline ends. The CDR3 is made up of 14 amino acids. The germline gives CDR1 SGDLS, CDR2 YYNGEE. This CDR3 is CASSFRMGTGELFF. In DNA, the CDR3 is TGTGCCAGCAGCTTCCGGATGGGGACCGGGGAGCTGTTTTTT.

This clone is a singleton in its sample. The genes are TRBV7-2 and TRBJ2-3; 14 nucleotides line up with TRBD2. The CDR3 loop spans 16 amino acids. V lost 5 bases and J lost 5; bases outside the gene matches: 6. Germline V lookup: CDR1 SGHTA, CDR2 FQGNSA. This CDR3 reads CASSPRLAGGRDTQYF. CDR3 sequence (DNA): TGTGCCAGCAGCCCCCGACTAGCGGGAGGGAGAGATACGCAGTATTTT.

This clone was counted between two and nine times. The genes are TRBV5-6 and TRBJ1-2; D remains ambiguous. The CDR3 has 13 amino acids. With 1 base removed from V and 8 bases from J, the gap between germline ends came to 12 bases. CDR1 and CDR2 from the germline V gene are SGHDT and YYEEEE. The CDR3 here is CASSLYGVGGYTF. CDR3 bases: TGTGCCAGCAGCTTGTACGGGGTGGGAGGCTACACCTTC. Variable domain in full (rest from reference TRBV5-6 and TRBJ1-2): DAGVTQSPTHLIKTRGQQVTLRCSPKSGHDTVSWYQQALGQGPQFIFQYYEEEERQRGNFPDRFSGHQFPNYSSELNVNALLLGDSALYLCASSLYGVGGYTFGSGTRLTVV.

The chain carries TRBV19 and TRBJ1-1; TRBD1 is a possible D gene (5 bases). The CDR3 has 12 residues. The V and J ends lost 4 bases and 4 bases respectively, with 7 bases between them. The germline V gene has CDR1 LNHDA and CDR2 SQIVND (reference sequence). CDR3 DNA sequence: TGTGCCAGTAGTACTGGGGCCACTGAAGCTTTCTTT. This encodes CASSTGATEAFF. Full variable domain (outside the CDR3, taken from reference TRBV19 and TRBJ1-1): DGGITQSPKYLFRKEGQNVTLSCEQNLNHDAMYWYRQDPGQGLRLIYYSQIVNDFQKGDIAEGYSVSREKKESFPLTVTSAQKNPTAFYLCASSTGATEAFFGQGTRLTVV.

The rearrangement joins TRBV19 to TRBJ2-3, with D perhaps TRBD2 (5 bases). The CDR3 spans 15 residues. Trimming took 6 bases from V and 5 from J, leaving 18 bases between them. The V gene's germline CDR1 is LNHDA and CDR2 SQIVND (reference sequence). The CDR3 DNA is TGTGCCAGTAGGAGGGTTTTTGGGGTCTTAGATACGCAGTATTTT. This encodes CASRRVFGVLDTQYF.

V gene TRBV15 combines with J gene TRBJ2-7; TRBD1 aligns across 9 bases. V lost 3 bases to trimming and J lost 3 bases; unmatched junction nucleotides: 6. Germline V gene data show CDR1 as LNHNV and CDR2 as YYDKDF (reference sequence). This CDR3 is built from 15 residues. CDR3 sequence (DNA): TGTGCCACCAGCAGCACGGGACAGGGAAACTACGAGCAGTACTTC. Translation: CATSSTGQGNYEQYF. The whole variable domain, filled in from reference TRBV15 and TRBJ2-7, reads DAMVIQNPRYQVTQFGKPVTLSCSQTLNHNVMYWYQQKSSQAPKLLFHYYDKDFNNEADTPDNFQSRRPNTSFCFLDIRSPGLGDTAMYLCATSSTGQGNYEQYFGPGTRLTVT.

V is TRBV25-1 and J is TRBJ2-3; TRBD2 might be the D (5 bases). Germline V gene lookup returns CDR1 MGHDK and CDR2 SYGVNS. CDR3 length equals 13 residues. The V gene lost 7 bases and the J gene lost 4 bases, with 12 bases spanning the gap. CDR3 sequence reads: CASIFDGADTQYF. The DNA of the CDR3 is TGTGCCAGCATCTTCGACGGGGCAGATACGCAGTATTTT.

The rearrangement links TRBV6-5 to TRBJ2-1; D might be TRBD2 (6 bases). The CDR3 sequence is 14 residues long. Germline V CDR1 and CDR2: MNHEY, SVGAGI. V lost 4 bases and J 0 bases, leaving 7 bases between the germline ends. This CDR3 is CASSWGVSYNEQFF. CDR3 DNA sequence: TGTGCCAGCAGTTGGGGGGTCTCCTACAATGAGCAGTTCTTC.

The CDR3 nucleotides are TGTGCCAGTAGTATGGATAGCGGGCTCCAAGAGACCCAGTACTTC. Its translation is CASSMDSGLQETQYF. The J gene is TRBJ2-5, the V gene TRBV19; 7 bases line up with TRBD2. CDR3 size: 15 residues. Germline CDR1 LNHDA, CDR2 SQIVND (reference sequence). V shed 3 bases and J 1 base; nucleotides not matched to a gene: 5.

The CDR3 spells CASTPGEGAYGYTF. For the CDR3, the DNA is TGTGCCAGCACCCCTGGTGAGGGGGCCTATGGCTACACCTTC. The V and J genes are TRBV7-2 and TRBJ1-2; 7 bases are shared with TRBD1. The CDR3 is 14 amino acids. The V and J ends lost 7 bases and 4 bases, in that order; junction bases with no gene match: 9. From germline, CDR1 is SGHTA and CDR2 FQGNSA. The full variable domain, rest sourced from reference TRBV7-2 and TRBJ1-2, is GAGVSQSPSNKVTEKGKDVELRCDPISGHTALYWYRQSLGQGLEFLIYFQGNSAPDKSGLPSDRFSAERTGGSVSTLTIQRTQQEDSAVYLCASTPGEGAYGYTFGSGTRLTVV.

V is TRBV6-5 and J is TRBJ2-7, with 7 bases fitting TRBD1. Losses at the gene ends were 6 bases for V and 2 bases for J; bases not matched to a gene: 4. The CDR3 length is 13 residues. Germline CDR1 MNHEY, CDR2 SVGAGI. The CDR3, as DNA: TGTGCCAGCAGGGGGACAGCGGCCTACGAGCAGTACTTC. As protein: CASRGTAAYEQYF.

This CDR3 reads CASSLLGQPNLYTF. The CDR3 DNA reads as TGTGCCAGCAGCTTGCTGGGACAGCCTAATCTCTACACCTTC. The rearrangement uses TRBV5-6 and TRBJ1-2; 7 bases match TRBD1. The germline gives CDR1 SGHDT, CDR2 YYEEEE. The CDR3 runs to 14 residues. The V gene end was trimmed by 1 base and the J gene end by 10 bases; junction bases not matched to a gene: 10. Full variable domain (outside the CDR3, taken from reference TRBV5-6 and TRBJ1-2): DAGVTQSPTHLIKTRGQQVTLRCSPKSGHDTVSWYQQALGQGPQFIFQYYEEEERQRGNFPDRFSGHQFPNYSSELNVNALLLGDSALYLCASSLLGQPNLYTFGSGTRLTVV.

The chain couples TRBV18 to TRBJ2-5; perhaps TRBD2 as D (6 bases). Germline CDR1 is KGHSH and CDR2 is LQKENI. V shed 3 bases and J shed 5 bases, with 13 bases lying between them. This CDR3 region has 14 residues. This CDR3 is CASSPEGGGETQYF. CDR3 in DNA: TGTGCCAGCTCACCCGAGGGAGGTGGTGAGACCCAGTACTTC. The full variable domain, completed using reference TRBV18 and TRBJ2-5, is NAGVMQNPRHLVRRRGQEARLRCSPMKGHSHVYWYRQLPEEGLKFMVYLQKENIIDESGMPKERFSAEFPKEGPSILRIQQVVRGDSAAYFCASSPEGGGETQYFGPGTRLLVL.

The chain recombines TRBV6-6 with TRBJ2-3; possibly TRBD1 for D (6 bases). The ends were cut back, 5 bases at V and 5 bases at J, with 17 bases in the middle. Per the germline V gene, CDR1 is MNHNY and CDR2 is SVGAGI (reference sequence). The CDR3 covers 15 residues. The DNA for the CDR3 is TGTGCCAGCAGTGGGGGCCTAGTTCCACGAGATACGCAGTATTTT. This translates into CASSGGLVPRDTQYF.